This entry lists 3 T cell receptor beta chains sequenced from one sample in a study of blood T cell repertoires in COVID-19. The protocol was immunoSEQ multiplex PCR, while the TCRdb copy is restricted to in-frame clones and leaves out a portion. The sample holds 77,000 or so clones, 65% to 90% seen once. The sequenced material came from peripheral blood. These TCRs come from a man aged 30 to 39 with COVID-19, enrolled during active disease.

This chain connects TRBV6-5 to TRBJ2-7, with 9 bases identical to TRBD1. The trim removed 2 bases at V and 5 bases at J, leaving 10 bases unmatched. The CDR3 is 16 amino acids. Germline V CDR1 and CDR2: MNHEY, SVGAGI. For the CDR3, the DNA is TGTGCCAGCAGTTACGGACGCGGGACAGGGCCCCACGAGCAGTACTTC. As protein: CASSYGRGTGPHEQYF.

This clone was detected only a few times. The V call is TRBV5-6, the J call TRBJ1-1; no clear D gene. There are 13 residues in the CDR3. V was trimmed by 4 bases and J by 8 bases, leaving 15 bases between them. Germline loops: CDR1 SGHDT, CDR2 YYEEEE. The CDR3 protein is CASSLYTAEEAFF. CDR3 bases: TGTGCCAGCAGCCTATACACAGCGGAAGAAGCTTTCTTT.

This clone occurred once. The V and J genes are TRBV5-1 and TRBJ2-7, with D maybe TRBD2 (6 bases). V lost 4 bases and J lost 2, with 13 bases in between. The CDR3 totals 14 residues. CDR1 is SGHRS, CDR2 YFSETQ, per germline. The DNA for the CDR3 is TGCGCCAGCAGCCCACGGGGGACCACCTACGAGCAGTACTTC. Translating it yields CASSPRGTTYEQYF. Filled out from reference TRBV5-1 and TRBJ2-7, the complete variable domain reads KAGVTQTPRYLIKTRGQQVTLSCSPISGHRSVSWYQQTPGQGLQFLFEYFSETQRNKGNFPGRFSGRQFSNSRSEMNVSTLELGDSALYLCASSPRGTTYEQYFGPGTRLTVT.